The entry below gives a single T cell receptor beta chain sequence along with its context. The CDR3 runs 14 residues. The germline V gene has CDR1 LNHDA and CDR2 SQIVND (reference sequence). J gave up 10 bases and V 5 bases, and 8 bases lay outside the gene matches. Authors' data handling: Amplifying reference gene primers gave estimates of nucleated cell counts. Repertoires were generated with immunoSEQ multiplex PCR, while TCRdb's copy carries only in-frame clones and drops some. V and J calls plus clone size are reproduced from that table; the DNA served to infer D and trimming. The sample consists of 150,000 to 180,000 clones, 78% of them appearing once. These data are taken from a study of blood T cell repertoires in COVID-19. At the level of the study: The origin of the acute and convalescent COVID-19 samples was the United States, Italy and Spain. The analysed material was cDNA or gDNA that came from T cells, B-cell-depleted T cells, or PBMCs.

Sequences were obtained from peripheral blood. V is TRBV19 and J is TRBJ1-6; TRBD1 matches at 7 bases. This clonotype was obtained from a man older than 75 with acute or convalescent COVID-19. The CDR3 sequence is CASSVGQVESPLHF. CDR3 in DNA: TGTGCCAGTAGTGTCGGACAGGTAGAGTCACCCCTCCACTTT. Full variable domain (missing parts from reference TRBV19 and TRBJ1-6): DGGITQSPKYLFRKEGQNVTLSCEQNLNHDAMYWYRQDPGQGLRLIYYSQIVNDFQKGDIAEGYSVSREKKESFPLTVTSAQKNPTAFYLCASSVGQVESPLHFGNGTRLTVT.